This T cell receptor beta chain was captured by sequencing in a study of cytomegalovirus exposure and HLA in healthy donors. General study points: Among the sequence variants, a highly shared cluster was likely an artifact of sequencing.

The CDR3 loop spans 14 amino acids. CDR1 is SGHNT, CDR2 YYREEE, per germline (reference sequence). The germline V and J ends were trimmed by 0 bases and 0 bases, with 6 bases remaining between them. Both 60 Vbeta primers and 13 Jbeta primers went into the PCR. Clones were read by immunoSEQ multiplex PCR, and TCRdb kept only the in-frame ones, dropping some. Here the sample spans roughly 100,000 clones, around 79% being singletons. A note on this clone: Its antigen remains unidentified.

Sequences were obtained from PBMCs. The TCR originated in a man aged 55 to 70 in good health and CMV-seronegative. V usage is TRBV5-4 and J usage is TRBJ1-2; D is undetermined. The chain's CDR3 is CASSLDRANYGYTF. DNA of the CDR3: TGTGCCAGCAGCTTGGACAGAGCTAACTATGGCTACACCTTC.